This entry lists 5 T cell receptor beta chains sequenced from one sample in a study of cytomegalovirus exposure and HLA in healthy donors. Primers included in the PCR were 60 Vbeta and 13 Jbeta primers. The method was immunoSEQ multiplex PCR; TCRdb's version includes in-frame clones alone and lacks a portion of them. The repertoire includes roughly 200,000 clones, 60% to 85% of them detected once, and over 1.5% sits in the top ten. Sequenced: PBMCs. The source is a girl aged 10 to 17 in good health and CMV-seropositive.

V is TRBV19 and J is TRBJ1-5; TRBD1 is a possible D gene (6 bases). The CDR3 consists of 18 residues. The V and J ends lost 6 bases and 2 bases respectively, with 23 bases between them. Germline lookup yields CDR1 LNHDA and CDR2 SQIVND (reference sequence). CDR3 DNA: TGTGCCAGTAGCCCGAAGCCCCAGGGGAAGGCGGGCAATCAGCCCCAGCATTTT. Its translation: CASSPKPQGKAGNQPQHF.

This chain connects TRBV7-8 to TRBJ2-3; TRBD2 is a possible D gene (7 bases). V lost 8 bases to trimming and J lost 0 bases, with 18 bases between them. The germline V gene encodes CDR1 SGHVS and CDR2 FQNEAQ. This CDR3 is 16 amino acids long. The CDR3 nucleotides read TGTGCCAGCGACGCTAAGAGGGGGGGTAGCACAGATACGCAGTATTTT. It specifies CASDAKRGGSTDTQYF.

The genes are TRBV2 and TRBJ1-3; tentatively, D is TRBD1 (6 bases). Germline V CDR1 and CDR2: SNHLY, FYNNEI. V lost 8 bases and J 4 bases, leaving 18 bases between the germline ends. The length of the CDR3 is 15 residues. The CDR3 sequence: CASQLTAGAGNTIYF. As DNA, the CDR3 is TGTGCCAGCCAATTGACGGCAGGGGCGGGAAACACCATATATTTT.

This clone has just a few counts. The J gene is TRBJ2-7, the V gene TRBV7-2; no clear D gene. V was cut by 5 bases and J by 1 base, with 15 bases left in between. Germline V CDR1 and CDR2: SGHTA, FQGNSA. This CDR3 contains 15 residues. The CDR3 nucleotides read TGTGCCAGCAGCCCAATGGAGACCCTGTCCTACGAGCAGTACTTC. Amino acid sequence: CASSPMETLSYEQYF.

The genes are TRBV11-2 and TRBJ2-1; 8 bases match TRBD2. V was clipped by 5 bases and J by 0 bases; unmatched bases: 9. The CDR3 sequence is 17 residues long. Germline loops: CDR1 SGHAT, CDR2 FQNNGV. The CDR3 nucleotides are TGTGCCAGCAGCCCCGACTTAGCGGGGTCCTCCTACAATGAGCAGTTCTTC. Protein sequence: CASSPDLAGSSYNEQFF.